What follows are 30 T cell receptor beta chains derived from one specimen sequenced in a study of post-analysis software for immune sequencing data. For these receptors, no antigen is known. Unique molecular identifiers featured in each of the TCR beta cDNA libraries. MiXCR, run by TCRdb on the PCR reads, gives a single entry per CDR3 protein. Of approximately 690,000 distinct CDR3 sequences in the sample, more than 50% were seen once. General study findings and limits: The study found TRBV5-6, TRBV5-1 and TRBV20-1 among about 5 TRBV segments more frequent in patients than controls.

The sequencing input was blood. These receptors were obtained from a girl aged 2 to 9 with multiple sclerosis.

This clonotype was observed a few times. This chain joins TRBV5-1 and TRBJ2-5, with 7 bases aligning to TRBD1. The V gene end was trimmed by 4 bases and the J gene end by 2 bases; junction bases not matched to a gene: 2. The CDR3 sequence is 13 residues long. The germline V gene has CDR1 SGHRS and CDR2 YFSETQ. CDR3 sequence reads: CASSPDRQETQYF. CDR3 bases: TGCGCCAGCAGCCCGGACAGGCAAGAGACCCAGTACTTC.

The V call is TRBV11-3, the J call TRBJ2-3, with TRBD2 as a possible D gene (6 bases). Trimming pared 5 bases from V and 1 base from J, leaving 13 bases between. The CDR3 is made up of 15 amino acids. In germline, CDR1 is SGHNT, CDR2 YENEEA. The CDR3 DNA follows: TGTGCCAGCAGCACCCTCCCGGGGGGCACAGATACGCAGTATTTT. This codes for CASSTLPGGTDTQYF.

The rearrangement links TRBV6-1 to TRBJ1-1; possibly TRBD1 for D (6 bases). Between the trimmed V and J ends, which lost 2 bases and 6 bases, there was a span of 13 bases. This CDR3 has 14 residues. Germline CDR1 and CDR2: MNHNS and SASEGT. CDR3 loop: CASSERGRGAEAFF. As DNA, the CDR3 is TGTGCCAGCAGTGAAAGGGGCAGGGGCGCTGAAGCTTTCTTT.

There are a few counts of this clonotype. The V gene is TRBV20-1, the J gene TRBJ2-3; the D gene is possibly TRBD2 (6 bases). V was clipped by 5 bases and J by 4 bases, with 16 bases between them. Germline V CDR1 and CDR2: DFQATT, SNEGSKA (reference sequence). The CDR3 covers 14 residues. CDR3 loop: CSAAGGPLADTQYF. As DNA, the CDR3 is TGCAGTGCTGCTGGAGGGCCTCTGGCAGATACGCAGTATTTT.

This clonotype showed up just a few times. The chain has TRBV12-3 or TRBV12-4 and TRBJ2-3, with unresolved D. The CDR3 length is 11 residues. Trimming pared 5 bases from V and 11 bases from J, leaving 11 bases between. CDR3 bases: TGTGCCAGCAGTCGAGACTGGATGCAGTATTTT. Its protein product is CASSRDWMQYF.

The chain recombines TRBV20-1 with TRBJ2-5; 9 nucleotides align to TRBD1. V shed 3 bases and J 2 bases; nucleotides not matched to a gene: 7. Germline CDR1 is DFQATT and CDR2 is SNEGSKA (reference sequence). The CDR3 has 15 residues. The CDR3 sequence is CSASLVGTGQETQYF. The CDR3 DNA sequence: TGCAGTGCTAGCCTCGTCGGGACAGGGCAAGAGACCCAGTACTTC.

The gene calls are TRBV7-2 and TRBJ2-1, with 9 bases aligning to TRBD1. The junction had 11 bases not matched to a gene; V was cut back by 4 bases and J by 4 bases. In germline, CDR1 is SGHTA, CDR2 FQGNSA. The CDR3 runs to 17 residues. CDR3 in DNA: TGTGCCAGCAGCTGGGTCAGTGGGACAGGGAGTTACAATGAGCAGTTCTTC. Its protein is CASSWVSGTGSYNEQFF.

The chain couples TRBV11-2 to TRBJ1-6; D gene ambiguous. Germline V lookup: CDR1 SGHAT, CDR2 FQNNGV. This CDR3 has 16 amino acids. The V and J ends lost 5 bases and 6 bases respectively, with 17 bases between them. The CDR3 spells CASSPVSGRSNSPLHF. The CDR3 nucleotides are TGTGCCAGCAGCCCCGTAAGTGGACGAAGTAATTCACCCCTCCACTTT. Full variable domain (outside the CDR3, taken from reference TRBV11-2 and TRBJ1-6): EAGVAQSPRYKIIEKRQSVAFWCNPISGHATLYWYQQILGQGPKLLIQFQNNGVVDDSQLPKDRFSAERLKGVDSTLKIQPAKLEDSAVYLCASSPVSGRSNSPLHFGNGTRLTVT.

The table lists this clonotype with a few counts. The chain has TRBV6-2 or TRBV6-3 and TRBJ2-7; D uncertain. This CDR3 has 13 amino acids. Germline CDR1 is MNHEY and CDR2 is SVGEGT. Trimming took off 5 bases at V and 3 bases at J, with 11 bases between the two ends. CDR3 nucleotide sequence: TGTGCCAGCAGTACTAACTTGGACTACGAGCAGTACTTC. Translated, it gives CASSTNLDYEQYF.

V is TRBV4-2 and J is TRBJ2-3, with TRBD2 identical over 7 bases. Trimming removed 1 base from V and 4 bases from J; junction bases left unmatched: 5. This CDR3 is 15 amino acids long. Germline CDR1 is LGHNA and CDR2 is YNFKEQ. The CDR3 protein is CASSQGGRAADTQYF. DNA of the CDR3: TGTGCCAGCAGCCAAGGAGGGAGGGCCGCAGATACGCAGTATTTT.

V usage is TRBV5-6 and J usage is TRBJ2-3; D possibly corresponds to TRBD1 (6 bases). Trimming left V 4 bases short and J 2 bases short, with 14 bases between. The germline gives CDR1 SGHDT, CDR2 YYEEEE. The CDR3 sequence is 15 residues long. The CDR3 nucleotides read TGTGCCAGCAGCCCCCCCTGGGGGCCCACAGATACGCAGTATTTT. Encoded protein: CASSPPWGPTDTQYF.

The chain combines TRBV10-3 with TRBJ1-5, with D hard to call. CDR1 ENHRY and CDR2 SYGVKD come from the germline V gene. The V and J ends lost 3 bases and 4 bases respectively, with 7 bases between them. The CDR3 covers 13 residues. CDR3 bases: TGTGCCATCAGTGAACGAGAGAATCAGCCCCAGCATTTT. It yields the protein CAISERENQPQHF.

The chain couples TRBV12-3 or TRBV12-4 to TRBJ2-1, with TRBD2 identical over 8 bases. This CDR3 comprises 14 residues. V lost 1 base to trimming and J lost 5 bases; unmatched junction nucleotides: 1. The CDR3 DNA reads TGTGCCAGCAGTTTAGGTAGCGGGAACAATGAGCAGTTCTTC. Amino acids: CASSLGSGNNEQFF.

This clonotype has a single count. This may come from a read error, since a much larger clone is one base off. V usage is TRBV7-7 and J usage is TRBJ2-5; D might be TRBD2 (7 bases). The CDR3 is 14 residues long. Germline assignment: CDR1 SSHAT and CDR2 FNYEAQ (reference sequence). The CDR3 spells CTSSPGGPQETQYF. CDR3 nucleotide sequence: TGTACCAGCAGTCCGGGGGGCCCTCAAGAGACCCAGTACTTC. Full variable domain (remainder filled in from reference TRBV7-7 and TRBJ2-5): GAGVSQSPRYKVTKRGQDVTLRCDPISSHATLYWYQQALGQGPEFLTYFNYEAQPDKSGLPSDRFSAERPEGSISTLTIQRTEQRDSAMYRCTSSPGGPQETQYFGPGTRLLVL.

The V call is TRBV20-1, the J call TRBJ2-7; the match to TRBD1 covers 10 bases. V shed 6 bases and J 3 bases; nucleotides not matched to a gene: 8. Germline lookup yields CDR1 DFQATT and CDR2 SNEGSKA (reference sequence). This CDR3 has 14 residues. The CDR3 loop reads CSALSGTGVYEQYF. CDR3 in DNA: TGCAGTGCCCTCAGTGGGACAGGGGTCTACGAGCAGTACTTC.

This clonotype was seen a handful of times. This sequence joins TRBV15 and TRBJ2-1; D remains ambiguous. Germline assignment: CDR1 LNHNV and CDR2 YYDKDF (reference sequence). CDR3 length: 15 amino acids. V lost 3 bases and J lost 8, with 17 bases in between. The CDR3 sequence: CATSSSLGYMDEQFF. CDR3 nucleotides: TGTGCCACCAGCAGCTCTCTCGGGTATATGGATGAGCAGTTCTTC.

This sequence joins TRBV20-1 and TRBJ2-3; D remains ambiguous. With 5 bases removed from V and 4 bases from J, the gap between germline ends came to 10 bases. The CDR3 consists of 12 residues. The germline CDR1 and CDR2 sequences are DFQATT and SNEGSKA (reference sequence). The CDR3 DNA reads as TGCAGTGCTCCGGCCGGCGCAGATACGCAGTATTTT. Translated: CSAPAGADTQYF.

This clonotype was picked up a small number of times. CDR3 bases: TGTGCCAGCAGCCCGACAGGGAAAGATACGCAGTATTTT. Protein sequence: CASSPTGKDTQYF. V usage is TRBV7-9 and J usage is TRBJ2-3, with 7 bases identical to TRBD1. This CDR3 is 13 amino acids long. Trimming cost V 5 bases and J 5 bases; bases outside gene matches: 4. Germline CDR1 and CDR2: SEHNR and FQNEAQ (reference sequence).

The chain has TRBV29-1 and TRBJ2-3; 9 bases are a match to TRBD1. After removal of 6 bases from V and 7 bases from J, the junction contained 5 bases not matched to a gene. The CDR3 length is 12 residues. Germline values: CDR1 SQVTM, CDR2 ANQGSEA. CDR3 sequence: CSVVDRGNTQYF. In nucleotides, the CDR3 is TGCAGCGTGGTGGACAGGGGTAATACGCAGTATTTT.

The chain has TRBV11-2 and TRBJ2-1, with 10 bases lining up with TRBD2. V lost 0 bases and J lost 10; bases outside the gene matches: 6. This CDR3 is built from 15 residues. The germline CDR1 and CDR2 sequences are SGHAT and FQNNGV. The CDR3 protein is CASSLEASGRGEQFF. The CDR3 DNA is TGTGCCAGCAGCTTAGAGGCTAGCGGGAGAGGGGAGCAGTTCTTC. The full variable domain, in which reference TRBV11-2 and TRBJ2-1 provide the parts outside the CDR3, is EAGVAQSPRYKIIEKRQSVAFWCNPISGHATLYWYQQILGQGPKLLIQFQNNGVVDDSQLPKDRFSAERLKGVDSTLKIQPAKLEDSAVYLCASSLEASGRGEQFFGPGTRLTVL.

The chain couples TRBV5-6 to TRBJ2-5, with TRBD2 as a possible D gene (6 bases). The V and J ends lost 3 bases and 1 base respectively, with 13 bases between them. CDR3 length: 15 amino acids. Germline V gene sequence: CDR1 SGHDT, CDR2 YYEEEE. In DNA form, the CDR3 reads TGTGCCAGCAGCTCACACGGACTACTCCAAGAGACCCAGTACTTC. It encodes CASSSHGLLQETQYF. Using reference TRBV5-6 and TRBJ2-5 for the parts outside the CDR3, the full variable domain is DAGVTQSPTHLIKTRGQQVTLRCSPKSGHDTVSWYQQALGQGPQFIFQYYEEEERQRGNFPDRFSGHQFPNYSSELNVNALLLGDSALYLCASSSHGLLQETQYFGPGTRLLVL.

The chain has TRBV30 and TRBJ1-1; no firm D call. V gave up 0 bases and J gave up 5 bases, with 4 bases separating them. This CDR3 spans 11 amino acids. CDR1 is GTSNPN, CDR2 SVGIG, per germline (reference sequence). The chain's CDR3 is CAWSVLTEAFF. CDR3 DNA: TGTGCCTGGAGTGTATTGACTGAAGCTTTCTTT. Using reference TRBV30 and TRBJ1-1 for the parts outside the CDR3, the full variable domain is SQTIHQWPATLVQPVGSPLSLECTVEGTSNPNLYWYRQAAGRGLQLLFYSVGIGQISSEVPQNLSASRPQDRQFILSSKKLLLSDSGFYLCAWSVLTEAFFGQGTRLTVV.

The rearrangement uses TRBV5-1 and TRBJ1-1; no clear D gene. The CDR3 is 15 residues long. The germline CDR1 and CDR2 sequences are SGHRS and YFSETQ. V lost 4 bases to trimming and J lost 2 bases, with 15 bases between them. CDR3 amino acids: CASSARPDTNTEAFF. CDR3 DNA: TGCGCCAGCAGCGCCCGACCAGACACCAACACTGAAGCTTTCTTT.

The sample holds one count of this clonotype. The J gene is TRBJ2-7, the V gene TRBV20-1, with 8 bases matching TRBD2. The germline V gene encodes CDR1 DFQATT and CDR2 SNEGSKA (reference sequence). CDR3 length equals 13 residues. Germline trimming cut 5 bases from V and 5 bases from J; bases unmatched to any gene: 8. The CDR3 DNA is TGCAGTGCTTCGAGCGGGAGAGCCCACGAGCAGTACTTC. Translation gives CSASSGRAHEQYF.

This clonotype was detected a few times. The V gene is TRBV11-2, the J gene TRBJ2-7, with unresolved D. This CDR3 spans 13 amino acids. Trimming cost V 5 bases and J 7 bases, with 15 bases left between them. Germline CDR1 is SGHAT and CDR2 is FQNNGV. Here the CDR3 reads CASSPLIEAEQYF. DNA of the CDR3: TGTGCCAGCAGCCCACTGATAGAGGCTGAGCAGTACTTC. Full variable domain (outside the CDR3, taken from reference TRBV11-2 and TRBJ2-7): EAGVAQSPRYKIIEKRQSVAFWCNPISGHATLYWYQQILGQGPKLLIQFQNNGVVDDSQLPKDRFSAERLKGVDSTLKIQPAKLEDSAVYLCASSPLIEAEQYFGPGTRLTVT.

V gene TRBV7-6 combines with J gene TRBJ2-7, with 7 nucleotides matching TRBD1. Per the germline V gene, CDR1 is SGHVS and CDR2 is FNYEAQ. Unmatched junction bases numbered 8, after V lost 8 bases and J lost 1 base. The CDR3 consists of 14 residues. CDR3 bases: TGTGCCAGCGGTTTGGACAGGCATTCCTACGAGCAGTACTTC. It encodes CASGLDRHSYEQYF.

V gene TRBV2 combines with J gene TRBJ2-1; TRBD2 matches at 9 bases. Germline CDR1 SNHLY, CDR2 FYNNEI. This CDR3 has 17 residues. J was trimmed by 4 bases and V by 0 bases; bases with no gene match: 7. In nucleotides, the CDR3 is TGTGCCAGCAGTGAAGCGCTTCTAGCGGGATTATACAATGAGCAGTTCTTC. Translation gives CASSEALLAGLYNEQFF.

This clonotype was counted only a few times. The chain links TRBV3-1 to TRBJ2-1, with TRBD2 matching 15 bases. Looked up from germline, CDR1 is LGHDT and CDR2 is YNNKEL (reference sequence). V was clipped by 2 bases and J by 6 bases; unmatched bases: 2. The CDR3 has 16 residues. CDR3 protein: CASSQLGLAGGNEQFF. The CDR3 DNA is TGTGCCAGCAGCCAACTGGGACTAGCGGGAGGCAATGAGCAGTTCTTC.

The chain couples TRBV6-6 to TRBJ2-5; D possibly uses TRBD1 or TRBD2 (7 bases each). V lost 7 bases to trimming and J lost 1 base, with 19 bases between them. The germline V gene encodes CDR1 MNHNY and CDR2 SVGAGI (reference sequence). The CDR3 extends over 16 amino acids. The CDR3 spells CASNRQGGGSQETQYF. The CDR3, as DNA: TGTGCCAGCAACCGACAGGGAGGGGGGAGCCAAGAGACCCAGTACTTC.

This clonotype showed up just a few times. The rearrangement joins TRBV7-9 to TRBJ2-5, with TRBD2 matching over 10 bases. The CDR3 consists of 15 residues. Trimming removed 3 bases from V and 5 bases from J; junction bases left unmatched: 6. Germline V CDR1 and CDR2: SEHNR, FQNEAQ (reference sequence). The CDR3 region has the DNA TGTGCCAGCAGCTTCGGGCTAGCGGGGGTGGAGACCCAGTACTTC. It specifies CASSFGLAGVETQYF.